This T cell receptor beta chain was identified in a study of cytomegalovirus exposure and HLA in healthy donors. Study-wide results and caveats: The authors later linked a missense DCLRE1C variant to TCR beta V- and J-gene trimming. HLA restriction was apparent for most CMV-associated TCR beta chains in a later analysis.

Of note for this clone: Its antigen remains unknown.

The PCR had 60 Vbeta and 13 Jbeta primers. Generated by immunoSEQ multiplex PCR, the TCRdb table keeps only in-frame clones and is missing some. The sample includes tens of thousands of clones, about 67% seen only once; the top ten take 2.1%. Sequenced material: PBMCs. This TCR was recovered from a young man in good health and CMV-seronegative.

CDR3 DNA sequence: TGTGCCAGCAGTTTACGAGGGAATGAGCAGTTCTTC. Translating it yields CASSLRGNEQFF. V and J are TRBV27 and TRBJ2-1; a weak D match, TRBD2 (5 bases). Deletions cut 2 bases from V and 7 bases from J, with 6 bases between. This CDR3 contains 12 residues. CDR1 and CDR2 from the germline V gene are MNHEY and SMNVEV (reference sequence).